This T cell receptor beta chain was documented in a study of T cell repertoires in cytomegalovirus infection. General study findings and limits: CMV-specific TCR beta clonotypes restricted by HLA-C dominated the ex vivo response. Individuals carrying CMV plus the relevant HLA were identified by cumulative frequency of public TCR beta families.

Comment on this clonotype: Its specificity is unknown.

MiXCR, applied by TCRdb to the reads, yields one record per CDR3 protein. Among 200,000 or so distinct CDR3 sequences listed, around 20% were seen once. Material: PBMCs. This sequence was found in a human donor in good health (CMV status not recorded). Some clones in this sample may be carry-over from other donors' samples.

The chain's CDR3 is CASTPSRNQETQYF. For the CDR3, the DNA is TGTGCCAGCACCCCGTCGCGGAACCAAGAGACCCAGTACTTC. The chain is built from TRBV7-2 and TRBJ2-5; unclear D gene. V lost 7 bases, J lost 0 bases, and 12 bases lay in between. The CDR3 length is 14 residues. CDR1 and CDR2 from the germline V gene are SGHTA and FQGNSA.